A selection of T cell receptor beta chains follows, all from one sample in a study of identical twins. Using its own MiXCR run on the 5' RACE reads, TCRdb lists one record per CDR3 protein. Of hundreds of thousands of distinct CDR3 sequences listed, around 6.6% are singletons. This sample also belongs to another study, concerning yellow fever vaccine responses in identical twins.

The sample was memory (CD45RO+) T cells sorted from blood. These receptors originate from a woman aged 18 to 35 in good health. Both conserved end residues are part of each CDR3. Fields, in order: V gene, clone size, D gene, J gene, CDR3 protein, CDR3 DNA. A D gene is named only where the DNA matches it firmly. Clone size is stated in some rows and not others, as once, few, many or a class when expanded.

>TRBV4-2|few|NA|TRBJ1-1
CASSQGVAANTEAFF
TGTGCCAGCAGCCAAGGGGTGGCTGCGAACACTGAAGCTTTCTTT
>TRBV9|few|TRBD2|TRBJ2-1
CASSVLAGFLLGSYNEQFF
TGTGCCAGCAGCGTATTAGCGGGCTTTCTCCTAGGCTCCTACAATGAGCAGTTCTTC
>TRBV7-6|few|TRBD1|TRBJ2-5
CASSSGQGASYF
TGTGCCAGCAGCTCCGGACAGGGCGCCAGTTACTTC
>TRBV11-1|few|NA|TRBJ1-3
CASRPPETGNTIYF
TGTGCCAGCAGACCCCCGGAGACAGGAAACACCATATATTTT
>TRBV11-1|NA|NA|TRBJ2-3
CASSLNGAGSSTDTQYF
TGTGCCAGCAGCTTAAACGGGGCAGGGTCGTCCACAGATACGCAGTATTTT
>TRBV7-7|many|NA|TRBJ2-3
CASSASGAGDTQYF
TGTGCCAGCAGCGCCTCAGGAGCTGGAGATACGCAGTATTTT
>TRBV24-1|many|NA|TRBJ2-5
CATSDPSTGYQETQYF
TGTGCCACCAGTGATCCGTCGACAGGATACCAAGAGACCCAGTACTTC
>TRBV7-9|NA|NA|TRBJ1-6
CASSLEGSPLHF
TGTGCCAGCAGCTTAGAGGGTTCACCCCTCCACTTT
>TRBV4-1|many|NA|TRBJ1-1
CASSQPLAGASTEAFF
TGCGCCAGCAGCCAACCCCTGGCAGGGGCGAGCACTGAAGCTTTCTTT
>TRBV5-1|few|NA|TRBJ1-2
CASSSNLYGYTF
TGCGCCAGCAGCTCGAACCTCTATGGCTACACCTTC
>TRBV11-2|NA|NA|TRBJ2-2
CASSFLDLGGELFF
TGTGCCAGCAGCTTCCTAGACTTGGGCGGGGAGCTGTTTTTT
>TRBV2|few|NA|TRBJ2-2
CASSDDRPNTGELFF
TGTGCCAGCAGTGATGACAGGCCGAACACCGGGGAGCTGTTTTTT
>TRBV6-2/TRBV6-3|few|NA|TRBJ1-2
CASSNLNTGNNYGYTF
TGTGCCAGCAGCAACCTAAATACAGGAAATAACTATGGCTACACCTTC
>TRBV6-1|few|NA|TRBJ1-5
CASSVEAYNQPQHF
TGTGCCAGCAGTGTTGAGGCCTACAATCAGCCCCAGCATTTT
>TRBV12-3/TRBV12-4|many|NA|TRBJ2-1
CASSFAGAGEQFF
TGTGCCAGCAGTTTCGCAGGGGCGGGTGAGCAGTTCTTC
>TRBV20-1|many|NA|TRBJ2-1
CSARDAGSLDEQFF
TGCAGTGCTAGAGATGCTGGGTCTCTGGATGAGCAGTTCTTC
>TRBV6-1|NA|TRBD1|TRBJ2-1
CATQTGLYNEQFF
TGTGCCACCCAGACAGGGCTCTACAATGAGCAGTTCTTC
>TRBV24-1|many|NA|TRBJ2-3
CATTSGPPDTDTQYF
TGTGCCACCACTTCGGGACCTCCCGACACAGATACGCAGTATTTT
>TRBV28|few|NA|TRBJ2-3
CASSLFRNTQYF
TGTGCCAGCAGTTTATTCCGGAATACGCAGTATTTT
>TRBV5-1|NA|NA|TRBJ1-2
CASSLSGDPNYGYTF
TGCGCCAGCAGCTTGTCGGGAGATCCTAACTATGGCTACACCTTC
>TRBV10-1|few|NA|TRBJ2-5
CASRVRPAGRPQETQYF
TGCGCCAGCAGAGTCCGACCTGCGGGACGGCCTCAAGAGACCCAGTACTTC
>TRBV20-1|few|NA|TRBJ1-2
CSPGGGYTF
TGCAGCCCGGGAGGGGGCTACACCTTC
>TRBV7-8|few|NA|TRBJ1-1
CASSLWVQNTEAFF
TGTGCCAGCAGCCTTTGGGTACAGAACACTGAAGCTTTCTTT
>TRBV6-1|NA|NA|TRBJ2-1
CASTSPGERYNEQFF
TGTGCCAGCACTAGTCCGGGGGAACGCTACAATGAGCAGTTCTTC
>TRBV4-1|NA|TRBD1|TRBJ1-1
CASSPYRGDTEAFF
TGCGCCAGCAGCCCCTACAGGGGGGACACTGAAGCTTTCTTT
>TRBV6-4|few|TRBD1|TRBJ2-4
CASRRQGNAFVREAKNIQYF
TGTGCCAGCAGAAGACAGGGTAACGCATTTGTTCGAGAGGCCAAAAACATTCAGTACTTC
>TRBV6-5|many|NA|TRBJ1-2
CASSYSRSPGLYGYTF
TGTGCCAGCAGTTACTCGAGGTCGCCAGGACTCTATGGCTACACCTTC
>TRBV24-1|NA|NA|TRBJ2-3
CATSDLEGGRNTQYF
TGTGCCACCAGTGATTTGGAGGGGGGGAGAAATACGCAGTATTTT
>TRBV12-3/TRBV12-4|few|TRBD1|TRBJ2-7
CASSRTGTGDYEQYF
TGTGCCAGCAGCCGCACCGGGACAGGGGACTACGAGCAGTACTTC
>TRBV6-5|NA|TRBD1|TRBJ2-5
CASSYSTGVGETQYF
TGTGCCAGCAGTTACTCAACAGGGGTCGGAGAGACCCAGTACTTC
>TRBV2|NA|NA|TRBJ1-2
CASSERSVYGYTF
TGTGCCAGCAGTGAACGGTCAGTCTATGGCTACACCTTC
>TRBV20-1|many|NA|TRBJ2-4
CSASAADTLAKNIQYF
TGCAGTGCTAGCGCCGCCGACACGCTAGCCAAAAACATTCAGTACTTC
>TRBV4-1|NA|NA|TRBJ2-1
CASSQAEIAPYNEQFF
TGCGCCAGCAGCCAAGCCGAAATAGCCCCCTACAATGAGCAGTTCTTC
>TRBV7-9|few|TRBD2|TRBJ2-1
CASSVSWTSLEQFF
TGTGCCAGCAGCGTATCTTGGACTAGTCTCGAGCAGTTCTTC
>TRBV2|NA|NA|TRBJ1-2
CASSESGYGYTF
TGTGCCAGCAGTGAATCCGGCTATGGCTACACCTTC
>TRBV29-1|many|TRBD2|TRBJ2-5
CSVAGGRAEGTQYF
TGCAGCGTTGCTGGCGGGAGGGCTGAGGGGACCCAGTACTTC
>TRBV24-1|many|NA|TRBJ2-3
CATSEAVVDTQYF
TGTGCCACCAGTGAGGCGGTCGTGGATACGCAGTATTTT
>TRBV4-1|many|TRBD2|TRBJ2-1
CASSQVPLAVNEQFF
TGCGCCAGCAGCCAAGTCCCTCTAGCGGTCAATGAGCAGTTCTTC
>TRBV20-1|few|NA|TRBJ1-1
CSARGVALNTEAFF
TGCAGTGCTAGAGGCGTAGCTTTGAACACTGAAGCTTTCTTT
>TRBV5-1|many|NA|TRBJ1-1
CASSQGSNTEAFF
TGCGCCAGCAGCCAGGGTTCAAACACTGAAGCTTTCTTT
>TRBV20-1|NA|TRBD2|TRBJ2-1
CSISSGGANEQFF
TGCAGTATATCTAGCGGGGGGGCAAATGAGCAGTTCTTC
>TRBV27|few|NA|TRBJ1-6
CASSLTGSLYSPLHF
TGTGCCAGCAGTTTGACAGGTTCCTTATATTCACCCCTCCACTTT
>TRBV27|few|NA|TRBJ2-1
CASSSRSGLYNEQFF
TGTGCCAGCAGTTCAAGGAGCGGGCTATACAATGAGCAGTTCTTC
>TRBV28|many|TRBD1|TRBJ1-1
CASIRQGGTEAFF
TGTGCCAGCATCCGACAGGGTGGGACTGAAGCTTTCTTT
>TRBV3-1|many|NA|TRBJ1-6
CASSQYPGGSPLHF
TGTGCCAGCAGCCAATACCCGGGGGGCTCACCCCTCCACTTT
>TRBV11-2|NA|TRBD1|TRBJ2-7
CASSFPGQGSYEQYF
TGTGCCAGCAGCTTTCCGGGACAGGGTTCCTACGAGCAGTACTTC
>TRBV6-2/TRBV6-3|NA|NA|TRBJ1-3
CASRHTYSGNTIYF
TGTGCCAGCAGGCACACCTATTCTGGAAACACCATATATTTT
>TRBV24-1|few|NA|TRBJ1-2
CATSEGRYGYTF
TGTGCCACCAGTGAAGGGAGGTATGGCTACACCTTC